These 5 T cell receptor beta chains were sequenced from one sample in a study of shared clonotypes between healthy human individuals. Repertoires were generated with immunoSEQ multiplex PCR, while TCRdb's copy carries only in-frame clones and drops some. The table shows around 530,000 clones, with about 80% occurring only once. Sequenced sample: PBMCs. Every receptor here comes from a woman in her thirties or forties in good health. Some clones in this sample may be carry-over from other donors' samples.

The chain combines TRBV6-8 with TRBJ2-7; tentative D call: TRBD1 (6 bases). Germline CDR1 and CDR2: MNHGY and SAAAGT. The CDR3 runs 14 residues. The V and J ends lost 6 bases and 0 bases respectively, with 12 bases between them. CDR3 DNA: TGTGCCAGCAGCCCCGGGACATTCTCCTACGAGCAGTACTTC. The encoded protein is CASSPGTFSYEQYF.

The V call is TRBV19, the J call TRBJ1-2; 9 bases are a match to TRBD1. The germline CDR1 and CDR2 sequences are LNHDA and SQIVND (reference sequence). J gave up 4 bases and V 4 bases, and 4 bases lay outside the gene matches. CDR3 length equals 14 residues. The CDR3 DNA reads TGTGCCAGTAGTAAGGACAGGGGCTCCTATGGCTACACCTTC. It yields the protein CASSKDRGSYGYTF.

This chain uses TRBV4-2 with TRBJ2-5; 9 bases match TRBD2. Germline V gives CDR1 LGHNA, CDR2 YNFKEQ. Trimming at V came to 0 bases and at J to 5 bases, leaving 13 bases not matched to a gene. The CDR3 consists of 18 residues. CDR3 sequence: CASSQDGASGVRGETQYF. The CDR3 DNA reads TGTGCCAGCAGCCAAGACGGGGCTAGCGGGGTACGGGGGGAGACCCAGTACTTC.

The V call is TRBV6-6, the J call TRBJ2-7; the D gene is possibly TRBD1 (6 bases). V was shortened by 8 bases and J by 3 bases, with 17 bases between the two germline ends. The CDR3 has 14 amino acids. Per germline, CDR1 MNHNY and CDR2 SVGAGI (reference sequence). CDR3 bases: TGTGCCAGCGGCAGTACAGGGAATGGCTACGAGCAGTACTTC. Its translation: CASGSTGNGYEQYF.

This chain connects TRBV19 to TRBJ2-1; no reliable D call. The V end was cut by 5 bases, the J end by 5 bases, with 16 bases between. The CDR3 is 15 residues long. The germline V gene has CDR1 LNHDA and CDR2 SQIVND (reference sequence). The CDR3 spells CASSSYLSPHNEQFF. In DNA form, the CDR3 reads TGTGCCAGTAGTTCCTACCTCTCCCCCCACAATGAGCAGTTCTTC.